This passage covers 21 T cell receptor beta chains from one sample sequenced in a study of blood T cell repertoires in COVID-19. Generated by immunoSEQ multiplex PCR, the TCRdb table keeps only in-frame clones and is missing some. The sample yields roughly 100,000 clones, around nine tenths seen once. What was sequenced was peripheral blood. The origin of the receptors is a man aged 45 to 65 with active COVID-19.

The CDR3 bases are TGTGCCAGCAGCGCCGACGGGGGGGGCGCTGGAAACACCATATATTTT. Translation gives CASSADGGGAGNTIYF. V is TRBV9 and J is TRBJ1-3; maybe TRBD1 (6 bases). Germline CDR1 SGDLS, CDR2 YYNGEE. CDR3 length: 16 amino acids. V was trimmed by 3 bases and J by 2 bases, leaving 15 bases between them.

The rearrangement joins TRBV4-3 to TRBJ2-4, with 7 bases that match TRBD2. The CDR3 totals 13 residues. From germline, CDR1 is LGHNA and CDR2 YSLEER. V was pared by 1 base and J by 11 bases, with 5 bases of the junction left unmatched. The CDR3 bases are TGCGCCAGCAGCCAAGGGGCCCGGGAGGTTCAGTACTTC. Protein: CASSQGAREVQYF.

This clone was counted a single time. This chain joins TRBV18 and TRBJ1-2; D possibly corresponds to TRBD1 (5 bases). This CDR3 has 14 amino acids. Germline CDR1 and CDR2: KGHSH and LQKENI. V lost 3 bases and J 9 bases, leaving 17 bases between the germline ends. The CDR3 DNA reads TGTGCCAGCTCACCCTATACAGATCGGGGGAGCTACACCTTC. Protein product: CASSPYTDRGSYTF.

This clone came up once. This chain joins TRBV18 and TRBJ2-2; possibly TRBD1 for D (5 bases). V was clipped by 2 bases and J by 1 base, with 14 bases between them. The CDR3 contains 17 residues. From germline, CDR1 is KGHSH and CDR2 LQKENI. DNA of the CDR3: TGTGCCAGCTCACCAACGGCGTCAGGGAAGAACACCGGGGAGCTGTTTTTT. Amino acids: CASSPTASGKNTGELFF.

The chain carries TRBV5-6 and TRBJ2-7; 9 positions agree with TRBD1. CDR1 is SGHDT and CDR2 is YYEEEE in the germline V gene. After removal of 6 bases from V and 2 bases from J, the junction contained 6 bases not matched to a gene. The CDR3 sequence is 14 residues long. CDR3 DNA: TGTGCCAGCACCCTCGGACAGGGGACCTACGAGCAGTACTTC. Translated: CASTLGQGTYEQYF.

This chain uses TRBV18 with TRBJ2-5; the match to TRBD1 covers 7 bases. The J segment lost 1 base and the V segment lost 5 bases, leaving 7 bases of the junction unmatched. Germline CDR1 and CDR2: KGHSH and LQKENI. The CDR3 contains 15 residues. CDR3 nucleotides: TGTGCCAGCTCAGCGACAGGGTTGGGCCAAGAGACCCAGTACTTC. It translates to CASSATGLGQETQYF.

This clone was recorded a few times. One end of the junction does not line up with germline, which may come from a read error. J is TRBJ1-2 and V is TRBV6-1, with unresolved D. This CDR3 is 11 amino acids long. Germline V CDR1 and CDR2: MNHNS, SASEGT. The CDR3 sequence is CASREGRGYTF. CDR3 sequence (DNA): TGTGCCAGCAGGGAAGGGAGGGGCTACACCTTC.

The gene calls are TRBV18 and TRBJ1-4; D uncertain. The V gene lost 10 bases and the J gene lost 6 bases, with 15 bases spanning the gap. Germline V gene lookup returns CDR1 KGHSH and CDR2 LQKENI. The CDR3 is 13 residues long. CDR3 bases: TGTGCCACCTCCCCGAACCGGGATGAAAAACTGTTTTTT. Its translation: CATSPNRDEKLFF.

The table lists this clone with a count of one. The chain combines TRBV27 with TRBJ1-5; TRBD1 is a possible D gene (5 bases). Between the trimmed V and J ends, which lost 5 bases and 2 bases, there was a span of 10 bases. Germline assignment: CDR1 MNHEY and CDR2 SMNVEV (reference sequence). The CDR3 runs 14 residues. In nucleotides, the CDR3 is TGTGCCAGCAGTAGCGGGGCCGGCAATCAGCCCCAGCATTTT. It codes for CASSSGAGNQPQHF.

This clone was detected only a few times. The chain employs TRBV11-2 and TRBJ2-7; 9 nucleotides align to TRBD2. V shed 4 bases, J shed 5 bases, and the junction held 9 bases outside the gene matches. The germline CDR1 and CDR2 sequences are SGHAT and FQNNGV. The CDR3 is 15 residues long. The CDR3 coding sequence is TGTGCCAGCAGCTCCCGCGGGGGGGCCATGGACGAGCAGTACTTC. This codes for CASSSRGGAMDEQYF.

The CDR3 bases are TGTGCCAGCAGTGGGAGTCTAGCGGGGACCGGGGAGCTGTTTTTT. This codes for CASSGSLAGTGELFF. The chain employs TRBV2 and TRBJ2-2; 9 nucleotides line up with TRBD2. The CDR3 spans 15 residues. Trimming took 4 bases from V and 5 from J; bases not matched to a gene: 5. The germline V gene has CDR1 SNHLY and CDR2 FYNNEI.

The CDR3 nucleotides are TGTGCCAGCAGCGAGACTAGCGGGGGGCATACGCAGTATTTT. Its translation is CASSETSGGHTQYF. The chain links TRBV11-3 to TRBJ2-3; 13 bases agree with TRBD2. The CDR3 is made up of 14 amino acids. CDR1 is SGHNT, CDR2 YENEEA, per germline. The junction had 3 bases not matched to a gene; V was cut back by 5 bases and J by 7 bases.

The chain employs TRBV5-4 and TRBJ1-3, with TRBD1 as a possible D gene (5 bases). The CDR3 has 14 residues. Germline values: CDR1 SGHNT, CDR2 YYREEE (reference sequence). Trimming took off 5 bases at V and 4 bases at J, with 13 bases between the two ends. The CDR3 coding sequence is TGTGCCAGCAGTGGCGGGGGGTCAGGAAACACCATATATTTT. This codes for CASSGGGSGNTIYF.

The chain uses TRBV12-5 and TRBJ1-2; D gene ambiguous. The germline gives CDR1 LGHNT, CDR2 FRNRAP. With 7 bases removed from V and 5 bases from J, the gap between germline ends came to 11 bases. This CDR3 contains 12 residues. CDR3 protein: CASAPAGYGYTF. CDR3 coding DNA: TGTGCTAGTGCCCCCGCGGGGTATGGCTACACCTTC. The full variable domain, completed using reference TRBV12-5 and TRBJ1-2, is DARVTQTPRHKVTEMGQEVTMRCQPILGHNTVFWYRQTMMQGLELLAYFRNRAPLDDSGMPKDRFSAEMPDATLATLKIQPSEPRDSAVYFCASAPAGYGYTFGSGTRLTVV.

The V call is TRBV27, the J call TRBJ2-1; perhaps TRBD2 as D (6 bases). V was pared by 0 bases and J by 2 bases, with 8 bases between. This CDR3 spans 15 amino acids. CDR1 is MNHEY and CDR2 is SMNVEV in the germline V gene (reference sequence). The CDR3 loop is CASSLSSGAYNEQFF. For the CDR3, the DNA is TGTGCCAGCAGTTTATCTAGCGGCGCCTACAATGAGCAGTTCTTC.

J is TRBJ1-2 and V is TRBV6-4; TRBD1 matches at 8 bases. This CDR3 has 15 amino acids. Germline V gene lookup returns CDR1 MRHNA and CDR2 SNTAGT. Trimming cost V 6 bases and J 2 bases; bases outside gene matches: 8. The CDR3 spells CASREWDRSNYGYTF. CDR3 nucleotide sequence: TGTGCCAGCAGAGAATGGGACAGGTCCAACTATGGCTACACCTTC.

V gene TRBV19 combines with J gene TRBJ2-7, with TRBD1 matching over 7 bases. This CDR3 spans 15 amino acids. Per the germline V gene, CDR1 is LNHDA and CDR2 is SQIVND (reference sequence). The V and J ends lost 10 bases and 0 bases, in that order; junction bases with no gene match: 12. CDR3 sequence: CATTQGDGSSYEQYF. CDR3 bases: TGTGCCACCACGCAGGGGGACGGCAGCTCCTACGAGCAGTACTTC.

The chain links TRBV7-9 to TRBJ1-6, with 7 bases aligning to TRBD1. V gave up 2 bases and J gave up 7 bases; unmatched junction bases: 14. The germline CDR1 and CDR2 sequences are SEHNR and FQNEAQ (reference sequence). CDR3 length equals 18 residues. Here the CDR3 reads CASSLLGKGGLSNSPLHF. For the CDR3, the DNA is TGTGCCAGCAGCTTATTAGGTAAAGGGGGCCTCTCAAATTCACCCCTCCACTTT. The full variable domain, completed using reference TRBV7-9 and TRBJ1-6, is DTGVSQNPRHKITKRGQNVTFRCDPISEHNRLYWYRQTLGQGPEFLTYFQNEAQLEKSRLLSDRFSAERPKGSFSTLEIQRTEQGDSAMYLCASSLLGKGGLSNSPLHFGNGTRLTVT.

This clone was found a few times. The chain carries TRBV7-9 and TRBJ1-1; D might be TRBD1 (6 bases). Germline CDR1 is SEHNR and CDR2 is FQNEAQ (reference sequence). The CDR3 extends over 15 amino acids. Trimming took 3 bases from V and 5 from J, leaving 16 bases between them. The CDR3: CASSFSRGEGTEAFF. CDR3 coding DNA: TGTGCCAGCAGCTTCTCCAGGGGCGAAGGTACTGAAGCTTTCTTT.

V is TRBV6-5 and J is TRBJ2-7; 7 nucleotides match TRBD1. In germline, CDR1 is MNHEY, CDR2 SVGAGI. The CDR3 sequence is 15 residues long. J lost 4 bases, V lost 2 bases, and 8 bases had no gene match. CDR3 nucleotides: TGTGCCAGCAGTTACCTCTCGACAGGGAAATACGAGCAGTACTTC. Its translation: CASSYLSTGKYEQYF.

The chain joins TRBV9 to TRBJ1-4; weak D call: TRBD1 (6 bases). The germline V gene encodes CDR1 SGDLS and CDR2 YYNGEE. The CDR3 is 15 amino acids. Trimming stripped 4 bases from V and 7 bases from J, with 17 bases between. The CDR3 loop reads CASSLGGARGEKLFF. The CDR3 DNA reads TGTGCCAGCAGCCTAGGAGGGGCCAGGGGTGAAAAACTGTTTTTT.